The 20 T cell receptor beta chains listed next were all sequenced from one sample in a study of vaccination and CD4 T cells after COVID-19 (dated by TCRdb to 2021 to 2024). The treatment or condition label here, explained by the study, means: roughly 10-day PBMC culture with coronavirus spike peptide pools or control peptides (ViraFEST assay). CD4+ T cells from unexposed donors were collected before the COVID-19 pandemic (2011-2018). Their recognized antigens are unknown. Libraries were built with PCR. The sequencing machine was an Illumina iSeq 100. DNA from cultured CD4+ T cells was subjected to TCR sequencing with the Oncomine TCR Beta short-read assay at the Johns Hopkins FTIC core. The public reads were quality trimmed at Q25 with fastp and then assembled into clones with MiXCR by TCRdb, keeping productive beta chains. Entries are consolidated by CDR3 protein sequence, retaining the most common genes and DNA. This sample comprises just over 6,000 distinct CDR3 sequences, about 50% of them detected only once. 50% to 60% of the sample lies in the top ten.

The sequenced sample consisted of CD4+ T cells from blood, cultured in vitro. These receptors originate from a human donor in good health.

The CDR3 DNA reads as TGTGCCAGCAGCTTCTATCGGCCCATAGGGGTTGGGGTAGATACGCAGTATTTT. Amino acids: CASSFYRPIGVGVDTQYF. J is TRBJ2-3 and V is TRBV7-8; D is perhaps TRBD1 (5 bases). The CDR3 is 18 residues long. Germline CDR1 and CDR2: SGHVS and FQNEAQ. V lost 3 bases and J 5 bases, leaving 24 bases between the germline ends.

The chain links TRBV6-1 to TRBJ2-1; a weak D match, TRBD2 (6 bases). CDR1 is MNHNS and CDR2 is SASEGT in the germline V gene. The CDR3 totals 13 residues. V was cut by 6 bases and J by 7 bases, with 13 bases left in between. CDR3 residues: CASRSGHGNEQFF. Written as DNA, the CDR3 is TGTGCCAGCAGGAGCGGGCATGGGAATGAGCAGTTCTTC.

There are a few counts of this clonotype. This rearrangement joins TRBV19 to TRBJ2-3; 13 nucleotides line up with TRBD2. This CDR3 has 14 amino acids. V trimming: 8 bases; J trimming: 5 bases; junction bases outside the gene matches: 4. Looked up from germline, CDR1 is LNHDA and CDR2 is SQIVND (reference sequence). CDR3 bases: TGTGCCAGTTCACTAGCGGGAGGGGGAGATACGCAGTATTTT. Translation gives CASSLAGGGDTQYF. The variable domain in full, with the rest retrieved from reference TRBV19 and TRBJ2-3, is DGGITQSPKYLFRKEGQNVTLSCEQNLNHDAMYWYRQDPGQGLRLIYYSQIVNDFQKGDIAEGYSVSREKKESFPLTVTSAQKNPTAFYLCASSLAGGGDTQYFGPGTRLTVL.

The genes are TRBV20-1 and TRBJ1-4, with no clear D. Germline CDR1 is DFQATT and CDR2 is SNEGSKA (reference sequence). The CDR3 totals 14 residues. V was shortened by 0 bases and J by 5 bases, with 10 bases between the two germline ends. The CDR3 spells CSARDTILNEKLFF. CDR3 in DNA: TGCAGTGCTAGAGACACCATCCTGAATGAAAAACTGTTTTTT.

V usage is TRBV27 and J usage is TRBJ1-2; TRBD1 matches at 11 bases. The ends lost 6 bases at V and 5 bases at J; junction bases unmatched: 5. The CDR3 is 14 residues long. Germline-derived CDR1 and CDR2 are MNHEY and SMNVEV (reference sequence). CDR3 in amino acids: CASSPRDRGYGYTF. CDR3 sequence (DNA): TGTGCCAGCAGCCCCCGGGACAGGGGGTATGGCTACACCTTC.

The J gene is TRBJ1-1, the V gene TRBV7-8; 9 positions agree with TRBD1. The CDR3 length is 16 residues. Trimming at V came to 4 bases and at J to 1 base, leaving 7 bases not matched to a gene. The germline V gene encodes CDR1 SGHVS and CDR2 FQNEAQ. CDR3 protein: CASSYRGPHGNTEAFF. The DNA of the CDR3 is TGTGCCAGCAGCTACAGGGGGCCCCACGGGAACACTGAAGCTTTCTTT.

This clonotype has more than one count but fewer than ten. The chain couples TRBV20-1 to TRBJ2-5; D may be TRBD2 (6 bases). Germline assignment: CDR1 DFQATT and CDR2 SNEGSKA (reference sequence). V gave up 6 bases and J gave up 5 bases, with 22 bases separating them. The CDR3 is 15 amino acids. The CDR3 sequence is CSAVSSAVAGETQYF. In DNA, the CDR3 is TGCAGTGCAGTTTCTAGCGCGGTCGCTGGGGAGACCCAGTACTTC.

The genes are TRBV6-1 and TRBJ1-1, with D perhaps TRBD1 (5 bases). Germline V gene sequence: CDR1 MNHNS, CDR2 SASEGT. The V end lost 7 bases, the J end lost 1 base, and 13 bases lay between the germline ends. The CDR3 sequence is 14 residues long. As DNA, the CDR3 is TGTGCCAGCACTCCCTACGGACAGAACACTGAAGCTTTCTTT. Its protein product is CASTPYGQNTEAFF.

V and J are TRBV12-3 or TRBV12-4 and TRBJ1-4, with 7 bases lining up with TRBD1. This CDR3 comprises 15 residues. Trimming took 3 bases from V and 8 from J; bases not matched to a gene: 9. The CDR3 nucleotides are TGTGCCAGCAGTTTGTCAGGGGGGCTAGGGGAAAAACTGTTTTTT. It translates to CASSLSGGLGEKLFF.

This clonotype occurred a few times. The chain has TRBV6-1 and TRBJ1-6; TRBD1 agrees at 10 bases. Losses at the gene ends were 7 bases for V and 9 bases for J; bases not matched to a gene: 6. The CDR3 has 14 amino acids. CDR1 is MNHNS and CDR2 is SASEGT in the germline V gene. The CDR3 region is CASKRQGAGSPLHF. The CDR3 DNA is TGTGCCAGCAAACGACAGGGGGCGGGTTCACCCCTCCACTTT.

The rearrangement uses TRBV6-4 and TRBJ1-6; TRBD1 agrees at 7 bases. Trimming removed 3 bases from V and 6 bases from J; junction bases left unmatched: 2. The germline V gene has CDR1 MRHNA and CDR2 SNTAGT. This CDR3 is 14 amino acids long. CDR3 amino acids: CASSDQGGNSPLHF. The CDR3 nucleotides read TGTGCCAGCAGTGATCAGGGGGGTAATTCACCCCTCCACTTT.

Written as DNA, the CDR3 is TGTGCCAGTAGTCCCAGGACTAGAAATGAGCAGTTCTTC. It is translated as CASSPRTRNEQFF. This chain connects TRBV19 to TRBJ2-1, with 7 bases that match TRBD2. Germline lookup yields CDR1 LNHDA and CDR2 SQIVND (reference sequence). This CDR3 region has 13 residues. With V trimmed by 5 bases and J by 7 bases, 5 bases remained unmatched.

The chain couples TRBV20-1 to TRBJ2-3; D remains unclear. The V gene lost 2 bases and the J gene lost 6 bases, with 6 bases spanning the gap. Germline CDR1 DFQATT, CDR2 SNEGSKA (reference sequence). The CDR3 length is 11 residues. CDR3 bases: TGCAGTGCTAGATTCTCGGATACGCAGTATTTT. This translates into CSARFSDTQYF.

The chain uses TRBV7-8 and TRBJ1-5; D gene ambiguous. This CDR3 has 14 amino acids. The V gene's germline CDR1 is SGHVS and CDR2 FQNEAQ. V was clipped by 3 bases and J by 5 bases, with 11 bases between them. CDR3 protein: CASSLGRTYQPQHF. The CDR3 bases are TGTGCCAGCAGCTTGGGCCGAACGTATCAGCCCCAGCATTTT.

The chain links TRBV6-1 to TRBJ2-5, with 8 positions matching TRBD2. CDR1 MNHNS and CDR2 SASEGT come from the germline V gene. Trimming at V came to 2 bases and at J to 1 base, leaving 6 bases not matched to a gene. The CDR3 sequence is 16 residues long. The CDR3: CASSEMGLVVQETQYF. As DNA, the CDR3 is TGTGCCAGCAGTGAAATGGGACTAGTGGTCCAAGAGACCCAGTACTTC.

V and J are TRBV5-4 and TRBJ2-7; 7 bases align to TRBD2. J was trimmed by 5 bases and V by 4 bases; bases with no gene match: 12. The CDR3 is 15 amino acids. Germline assignment: CDR1 SGHNT and CDR2 YYREEE (reference sequence). CDR3: CASSAVGAGVDEQYF. DNA of the CDR3: TGTGCCAGCAGCGCCGTCGGGGCGGGAGTAGACGAGCAGTACTTC.

The chain uses TRBV7-7 and TRBJ1-2; perhaps TRBD1 as D (5 bases). This CDR3 is built from 13 residues. Germline V lookup: CDR1 SSHAT, CDR2 FNYEAQ (reference sequence). V lost 4 bases and J 4 bases, leaving 10 bases between the germline ends. CDR3 residues: CASSSDSSYGYTF. CDR3 DNA: TGTGCCAGCAGCTCAGACAGCTCCTATGGCTACACCTTC.

This clonotype was observed a handful of times. The V call is TRBV6-5, the J call TRBJ1-5; D is unresolved. V lost 4 bases and J 7 bases, leaving 11 bases between the germline ends. CDR3 length: 13 amino acids. CDR1 and CDR2 (germline): MNHEY, SVGAGI. The CDR3 nucleotides read TGTGCCAGCAGTTGGAGTCCGGCCCAGCCCCAGCATTTT. This gives the protein CASSWSPAQPQHF.

The chain couples TRBV19 to TRBJ1-5; D is undetermined. From germline, CDR1 is LNHDA and CDR2 SQIVND (reference sequence). With 4 bases removed from V and 6 bases from J, the gap between germline ends came to 13 bases. CDR3 length: 14 amino acids. This CDR3 is CASSNPGQIQPQHF. The CDR3 DNA reads TGTGCCAGTAGTAACCCCGGCCAGATTCAGCCCCAGCATTTT.

The J gene is TRBJ1-6, the V gene TRBV28; tentative D call: TRBD1 (6 bases). The CDR3 is 16 amino acids. CDR1 is MDHEN and CDR2 is SYDVKM in the germline V gene. The V gene lost 4 bases and the J gene lost 6 bases, with 16 bases spanning the gap. Here the CDR3 reads CASSSLPGQFNSPLHF. The CDR3, as DNA: TGTGCCAGCAGTTCCCTACCAGGACAGTTTAATTCACCCCTCCACTTT.